A single sample is the source of the 19 T cell receptor beta chains below, sequenced in a study of identical twins. TCRdb re-analysed the 5' RACE reads in MiXCR, keeping a single row per CDR3 protein. The data contain 300,000 or so distinct CDR3 sequences, roughly 10% of them singletons. This sample also appeared in a second study, on yellow fever vaccine responses in identical twins.

Sequencing used CD8+ T cells sorted from blood. The receptors shown here come from a woman between 18 and 30 years old in good health.

The chain combines TRBV6-5 with TRBJ2-3; 7 bases align to TRBD2. The CDR3 extends over 17 amino acids. The V gene end was trimmed by 0 bases and the J gene end by 2 bases; junction bases not matched to a gene: 8. Germline V gene lookup returns CDR1 MNHEY and CDR2 SVGAGI. CDR3 sequence reads: CASSYSIEAGDTDTQYF. The CDR3 coding sequence is TGTGCCAGCAGTTACTCGATTGAGGCGGGGGACACAGATACGCAGTATTTT.

This clonotype occurred a few times. The rearrangement links TRBV7-9 to TRBJ2-7; TRBD1 aligns across 7 bases. The CDR3 sequence is 15 residues long. V lost 2 bases to trimming and J lost 2 bases; unmatched junction nucleotides: 6. CDR1 is SEHNR and CDR2 is FQNEAQ in the germline V gene (reference sequence). The CDR3 DNA is TGTGCCAGCAGCTTATTCGGGACAGATACCTACGAGCAGTACTTC. Protein: CASSLFGTDTYEQYF.

The sample holds many counts of this clonotype. This rearrangement joins TRBV12-3 or TRBV12-4 to TRBJ2-3, with D perhaps assigned TRBD1 or TRBD2 (6 bases each). With 3 bases removed from V and 6 bases from J, the gap between germline ends came to 13 bases. The CDR3 extends over 14 amino acids. The CDR3 reads CASSFRGALDTQYF. The DNA of the CDR3 is TGTGCCAGCAGTTTTAGGGGGGCGCTGGATACGCAGTATTTT.

Ten or more counts support this clonotype. The chain couples TRBV15 to TRBJ2-2; D possibly corresponds to TRBD2 (6 bases). The CDR3 is 15 residues long. The ends were cut back, 5 bases at V and 1 base at J, with 11 bases in the middle. Germline V lookup: CDR1 LNHNV, CDR2 YYDKDF (reference sequence). This chain's CDR3 is CATSPRGLNTGELFF. The CDR3 nucleotides are TGTGCCACCAGCCCGCGGGGCTTGAACACCGGGGAGCTGTTTTTT. Complete variable domain (other parts from reference TRBV15 and TRBJ2-2): DAMVIQNPRYQVTQFGKPVTLSCSQTLNHNVMYWYQQKSSQAPKLLFHYYDKDFNNEADTPDNFQSRRPNTSFCFLDIRSPGLGDTAMYLCATSPRGLNTGELFFGEGSRLTVL.

In its sample, this clonotype was seen a few times. The V and J genes are TRBV14 and TRBJ2-5; no definite D call. The CDR3 spans 13 residues. V lost 5 bases to trimming and J lost 9 bases, with 16 bases between them. Germline V gene data show CDR1 as SGHDN and CDR2 as FVKESK. DNA of the CDR3: TGTGCCAGCAGCACCCTGCCTCGGGCGCCCCAGTACTTC. This gives the protein CASSTLPRAPQYF.

This clonotype was seen a handful of times. J is TRBJ2-7 and V is TRBV4-2; D gene ambiguous. Germline values: CDR1 LGHNA, CDR2 YNFKEQ. CDR3 length equals 12 residues. Trimming stripped 3 bases from V and 2 bases from J, with 5 bases between. The DNA of the CDR3 is TGTGCCAGCAGCCAGCCCGCCTACGAGCAGTACTTC. This sequence encodes CASSQPAYEQYF.

Note on this clonotype: Its ends do not fully match the called genes, so a read error is possible. The rearrangement joins TRBV12-3 or TRBV12-4 to TRBJ2-1; 10 bases are shared with TRBD2. CDR3 length: 14 amino acids. CDR3 sequence: CASNLPGLAFGQFF. CDR3 nucleotide sequence: TGTGCCAGCAATTTACCGGGACTAGCGTTCGGGCAGTTCTTC.

The sample holds a few counts of this clonotype. The CDR3 DNA follows: TGCAGTGCTCTTCCAGGTTCTGGAAACACCATATATTTT. This gives the protein CSALPGSGNTIYF. The V gene is TRBV20-1, the J gene TRBJ1-3, with D unclear. The CDR3 extends over 13 amino acids. The germline V gene encodes CDR1 DFQATT and CDR2 SNEGSKA (reference sequence). Trimming took 5 bases from V and 1 from J, leaving 9 bases between them.

V and J are TRBV6-5 and TRBJ2-1, with TRBD1 identical over 9 bases. This CDR3 is built from 12 residues. Per the germline V gene, CDR1 is MNHEY and CDR2 is SVGAGI. V shed 2 bases and J 12 bases; nucleotides not matched to a gene: 2. The CDR3 here is CASSYGQGMQFF. The CDR3 coding sequence is TGTGCCAGCAGTTACGGACAGGGGATGCAGTTCTTC.

This clonotype was detected ten times or more. The rearrangement links TRBV4-3 to TRBJ2-3; D gene unclear. The CDR3 sequence is 12 residues long. Trimming shortened V by 3 bases and J by 2 bases, and 3 bases separated the two germline ends. In germline, CDR1 is LGHNA, CDR2 YSLEER. This chain's CDR3 is CASSHFTDTQYF. DNA of the CDR3: TGCGCCAGCAGCCACTTCACAGATACGCAGTATTTT.

This clonotype has a handful of counts. The chain couples TRBV29-1 to TRBJ2-1, with D unclear. CDR3 length: 10 residues. Germline CDR1 SQVTM, CDR2 ANQGSEA. The V end was cut by 5 bases, the J end by 6 bases, with 5 bases between. The CDR3 DNA follows: TGCAGCGTTTCCGGCAATGAGCAGTTCTTC. This encodes CSVSGNEQFF.

This clonotype was picked up many times. The chain combines TRBV10-3 with TRBJ2-5, with D possibly TRBD2 on 6 matching bases. The germline gives CDR1 ENHRY, CDR2 SYGVKD. This CDR3 has 14 residues. V lost 8 bases, J lost 4 bases, and 17 bases lay in between. CDR3 region: CAIGDRGGLETQYF. The CDR3 DNA is TGTGCCATCGGGGACCGGGGAGGTCTAGAGACCCAGTACTTC.

This clonotype qualifies as medium-sized. In DNA form, the CDR3 reads TGTGCCAGCACCCCGGGCGGCTCCTATAATTCACCCCTCCACTTT. Translated, it gives CASTPGGSYNSPLHF. The V gene is TRBV9, the J gene TRBJ1-6; D not resolved. The CDR3 spans 15 residues. Germline V lookup: CDR1 SGDLS, CDR2 YYNGEE. Deletions cut 6 bases from V and 0 bases from J, with 10 bases between.

The sample holds many counts of this clonotype. The genes are TRBV7-9 and TRBJ2-7, with D perhaps matching TRBD2 (5 bases). Germline-derived CDR1 and CDR2 are SEHNR and FQNEAQ (reference sequence). CDR3 size: 13 residues. With 11 bases removed from V and 2 bases from J, the gap between germline ends came to 16 bases. The CDR3 bases are TGTGCCGTTCGGACTGGGGATCCCTACGAGCAGTACTTC. It is translated as CAVRTGDPYEQYF.

This clonotype was detected ten times or more. This chain links TRBV7-9 with TRBJ2-7; no firm D call. Germline V CDR1 and CDR2: SEHNR, FQNEAQ (reference sequence). This CDR3 comprises 12 residues. Trimming left V 5 bases short and J 4 bases short, with 9 bases between. CDR3 loop: CASSPLEYEQYF. For the CDR3, the DNA is TGTGCCAGCAGCCCCCTCGAATACGAGCAGTACTTC.

This clonotype was observed once. The rearrangement joins TRBV3-1 to TRBJ2-3, with D perhaps TRBD1 (6 bases). Trimming took off 11 bases at V and 7 bases at J, with 31 bases between the two ends. The CDR3 is 17 amino acids. The germline V gene encodes CDR1 LGHDT and CDR2 YNNKEL (reference sequence). CDR3 nucleotides: TGTGCCTGCTCCCAAGTAGAGACCAACAGGGAGCAAAATACGCAGTATTTT. Translation gives CACSQVETNREQNTQYF.

Ten or more counts support this clonotype. This chain joins TRBV27 and TRBJ1-1, with a possible D match to TRBD1 (5 bases). Germline V CDR1 and CDR2: MNHEY, SMNVEV (reference sequence). This CDR3 has 13 amino acids. The ends were cut back, 2 bases at V and 6 bases at J, with 10 bases in the middle. The chain's CDR3 is CASSLGGEAEAFF. Written as DNA, the CDR3 is TGTGCCAGCAGTTTAGGAGGGGAGGCTGAAGCTTTCTTT.

CDR3 nucleotide sequence: TGTGCCAGCAGTTCGCTTAGCGGGGGCCGGAACGAGCAGTACTTC. It specifies CASSSLSGGRNEQYF. This chain connects TRBV27 to TRBJ2-7; 9 nucleotides line up with TRBD2. Trimming removed 4 bases from V and 5 bases from J; junction bases left unmatched: 9. From germline, CDR1 is MNHEY and CDR2 SMNVEV (reference sequence). This CDR3 is 15 amino acids long.

This clonotype has a handful of counts. The germline gene is not matched at one end of the junction; a read error may be the cause. The chain employs TRBV13 and TRBJ2-7, with TRBD1 matching 7 bases. Per the germline V gene, CDR1 is PRHDT and CDR2 is FYEKMQ (reference sequence). The CDR3 has 12 amino acids. CDR3: CASTLSGGEQYF. The CDR3 region has the DNA TGTGCCAGCACCTTATCAGGGGGTGAGCAGTACTTC. Complete variable domain (other parts from reference TRBV13 and TRBJ2-7): AAGVIQSPRHLIKEKRETATLKCYPIPRHDTVYWYQQGPGQDPQFLISFYEKMQSDKGSIPDRFSAQQFSDYHSELNMSSLELGDSALYFCASTLSGGEQYFGPGTRLTVT.